This section outlines one T cell receptor (beta chain) sequence together with its context. The germline V gene has CDR1 SGHTA and CDR2 FQGNSA. V shed 0 bases, J shed 6 bases, and the junction held 3 bases outside the gene matches. CDR3 length equals 15 residues. Each CDR3 protein is one row after TCRdb ran MiXCR on the RT-PCR reads. The sample contains more than 550,000 distinct CDR3 sequences, 12% to 15% of which appear only once. The TCR was taken from a female donor in good health, serving as a healthy control. This chain joins TRBV7-2 and TRBJ2-3, with 10 bases fitting TRBD1. The specimen sequenced was memory CD4+ T cells from blood. This CDR3 reads CASSLAGTGVDTQYF. The CDR3 bases are TGTGCCAGCAGCTTAGCGGGGACAGGGGTTGATACGCAGTATTTT.